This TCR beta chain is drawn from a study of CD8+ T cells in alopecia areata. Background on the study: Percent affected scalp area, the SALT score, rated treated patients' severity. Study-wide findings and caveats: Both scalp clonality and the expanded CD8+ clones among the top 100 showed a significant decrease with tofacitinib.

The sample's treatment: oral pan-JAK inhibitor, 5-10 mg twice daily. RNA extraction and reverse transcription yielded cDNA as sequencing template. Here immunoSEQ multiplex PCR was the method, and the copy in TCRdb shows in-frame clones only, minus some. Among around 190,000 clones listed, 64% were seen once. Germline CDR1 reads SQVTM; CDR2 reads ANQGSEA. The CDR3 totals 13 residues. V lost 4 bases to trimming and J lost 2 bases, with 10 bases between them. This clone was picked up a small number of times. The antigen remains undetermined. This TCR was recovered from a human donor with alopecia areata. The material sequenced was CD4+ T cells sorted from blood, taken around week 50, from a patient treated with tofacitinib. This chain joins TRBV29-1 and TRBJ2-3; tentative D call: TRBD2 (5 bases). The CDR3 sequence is CSVGTGFTDTQYF. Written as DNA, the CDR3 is TGCAGCGTTGGAACGGGGTTCACAGATACGCAGTATTTT.